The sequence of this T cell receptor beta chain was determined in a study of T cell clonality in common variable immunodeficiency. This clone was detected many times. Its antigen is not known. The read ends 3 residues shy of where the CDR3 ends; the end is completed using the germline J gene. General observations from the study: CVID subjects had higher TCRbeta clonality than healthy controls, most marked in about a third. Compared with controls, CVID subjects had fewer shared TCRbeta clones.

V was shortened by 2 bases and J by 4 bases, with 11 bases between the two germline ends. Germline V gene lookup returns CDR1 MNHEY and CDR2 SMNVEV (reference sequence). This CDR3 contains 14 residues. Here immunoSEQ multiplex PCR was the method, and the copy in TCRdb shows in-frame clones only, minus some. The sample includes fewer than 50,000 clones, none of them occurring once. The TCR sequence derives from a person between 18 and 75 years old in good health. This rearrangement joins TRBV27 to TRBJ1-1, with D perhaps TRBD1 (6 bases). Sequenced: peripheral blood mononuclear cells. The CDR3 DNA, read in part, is TGTGCCAGCAGTTTACTCACAGGGAGCACTGAA. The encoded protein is CASSLLTGSTE. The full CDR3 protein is CASSLLTGSTEAFF.